A selection of T cell receptor beta chains follows, all from one sample in a study of shared T cell receptors in the human thymus. Measured with immunoSEQ multiplex PCR; TCRdb has only the in-frame clones, and not every one. The table has more than 550,000 clones, about 87% seen once. The same data also contributed to another study, on human thymus T cells.

The material sequenced was thymocytes. The receptor source for this set is a boy under two years old with a congenital heart defect. Both conserved end residues are part of each CDR3. Each record gives: clone size, J gene, D gene, V gene, CDR3 DNA, CDR3 protein. A D gene is named only where the DNA matches it firmly. The size of a clone is reported for some rows only, either as once, few or many, or as a class for expanded clones.

.	TRBJ1-4	TRBD1	TRBV4-3	TGCGCCAGCAGCCACCGACAGGGAGGAGGGGAAAAACTGTTTTTT	CASSHRQGGGEKLFF
.	TRBJ2-7	TRBD1	TRBV6-4	TGTGCCAGCAGTGACTTCTGGGACAGGCCCTACGAGCAGTACTTC	CASSDFWDRPYEQYF
.	TRBJ2-1	TRBD2	TRBV4-1	TGCGCCAGCAGCCTGACTAGCGGGGGGGCCCGGGAGCAGTTCTTC	CASSLTSGGAREQFF
.	TRBJ1-1	.	TRBV30	TGTGCCTGGAAAGGGGGGGGGTTCGCGAACACTGAAGCTTTCTTT	CAWKGGGFANTEAFF
.	TRBJ1-1	.	TRBV5-1	TGCGCCAGCCGAATCAGGGTGGACACTGAAGCTTTCTTT	CASRIRVDTEAFF
.	TRBJ2-1	TRBD2	TRBV6-5	TGTGCCAGCAGTTACCGACTAGCGGGAAAGTACCATGAGCAGTTCTTC	CASSYRLAGKYHEQFF
few	TRBJ1-4	.	TRBV19	TGTGCCAGTTCGATCGGGGGGCTAACTGAAAAACTGTTTTTT	CASSIGGLTEKLFF
.	TRBJ1-1	.	TRBV19	TGTGCCAGTAGTATACGGGATCGCTACACTGAAGCTTTCTTT	CASSIRDRYTEAFF
.	TRBJ1-1	.	TRBV5-1	TGCGCCAGCAGAGGGGTCAGGGCTGAAGCTTTCTTT	CASRGVRAEAFF
.	TRBJ2-1	TRBD2	TRBV10-2	TGCGCCAGCATAACTAGCGGGACCCATGAGCAGTTCTTC	CASITSGTHEQFF
few	TRBJ1-4	.	TRBV4-3	TGCGCCAGCAGCCAAGATCCCCGGGAGTATAATGAAAAACTGTTTTTT	CASSQDPREYNEKLFF
.	TRBJ2-1	.	TRBV5-5	TGTGCCAGCAGCTTCCTTCTGGGGGGAGCCCCATACAATGAGCAGTTCTTC	CASSFLLGGAPYNEQFF
.	TRBJ1-5	TRBD1	TRBV5-6	TGTGCCAGCAGCTTGGCCGGCGCGACAGGGGGCAATCAGCCCCAGCATTTT	CASSLAGATGGNQPQHF
.	TRBJ2-7	.	TRBV1	TGCACCAGCAGCCGGGGGGTGGGGACGGACATCTACGAGCAGTACTTC	CTSSRGVGTDIYEQYF
.	TRBJ2-7	TRBD1	TRBV9	TGTGCCAGCAGCGCCTCCCCGGGACAGACCTACGAGCAGTACTTC	CASSASPGQTYEQYF
once	TRBJ2-7	.	TRBV7-9	TGTGCCAGCGGCCCGATTCAGGGGCCCCTTGGATCCACCTACGAGCAGTACTTC	CASGPIQGPLGSTYEQYF
.	TRBJ2-7	.	TRBV2	TGTGCCAGCAGTGAAGGATTGGGTAGGGGCGAGCAGTACTTC	CASSEGLGRGEQYF
.	TRBJ2-7	.	TRBV4-3	TGCGCCAGCAGCCGGACTAACTCGTACGAGCAGTACTTC	CASSRTNSYEQYF
.	TRBJ2-2	.	TRBV4-1	TGCGCCAGCAGCCCTGGTGCGGGCTCCGGGGAGCTGTTTTTT	CASSPGAGSGELFF
.	TRBJ2-1	.	TRBV21-1	TGTGCCAGCAGCAAAGAGTCAGTCTACAATGAGCAGTTCTTC	CASSKESVYNEQFF
few	TRBJ1-4	.	TRBV4-1	TGCGCCAGCAGCCAAGATTGGAGGGGTCAGTCTAATGAAAAACTGTTTTTT	CASSQDWRGQSNEKLFF
.	TRBJ1-2	.	TRBV7-2	TGTGCCAGCAGCTCCGGGGGATCTTGTGGCTACACCTTC	CASSSGGSCGYTF
few	TRBJ2-7	.	TRBV14	TGTGCCAGCAGCCAGTTCGACAGGGAGGCTCGCGAGCAGTACTTC	CASSQFDREAREQYF
.	TRBJ1-1	.	TRBV30	TGTGCCTCGCCTCGGGGGGCTGGTACTGAAGCTTTCTTT	CASPRGAGTEAFF
.	TRBJ2-7	TRBD2	TRBV4-3	TGCGCCAGCAGCCAAGGTCTTGGACTAGCTGACGAGCAGTACTTC	CASSQGLGLADEQYF
.	TRBJ1-2	.	TRBV29-1	TGCAGCGTTGATGGTTGGGCTGGCTACACCTTC	CSVDGWAGYTF
once	TRBJ2-7	TRBD2	TRBV28	TGTGCCAGCAGGCGCCGGGGGGTCCACGAGCAGTACTTC	CASRRRGVHEQYF
.	TRBJ1-1	TRBD1	TRBV5-1	TGCGCCAGCAGCTCCCCGGACAGGGGAAATGAAGCTTTCTTT	CASSSPDRGNEAFF
.	TRBJ2-7	.	TRBV5-5	TGTGCCAGCAGCTTGGGACGGCCAGGTGAATACGAGCAGTACTTC	CASSLGRPGEYEQYF
.	TRBJ2-1	TRBD2	TRBV27	TGTGCCACCAGGCGACTAGCGGGAGGGGAGGTCAGGGGGTACAATGAGCAGTTCTTC	CATRRLAGGEVRGYNEQFF
.	TRBJ2-7	TRBD2	TRBV5-1	TGCGCCAGCAGCTCCCCCTCCAAGTCGAGACCTACGAAGCGGGAGTCCGTCTCCTACGAGCAGTACTTC	CASSSPSKSRPTKRESVSYEQYF
.	TRBJ2-7	.	TRBV7-2	TGTGCCAGCAGCACAGACCAGGGGACCTCCTACGAGCAGTACTTC	CASSTDQGTSYEQYF
.	TRBJ1-1	.	TRBV15	TGTGCCACCAGCAGAGTCCCTCGACGACTGGAGATGAACACTGAAGCTTTCTTT	CATSRVPRRLEMNTEAFF
.	TRBJ2-3	TRBD2	TRBV4-3	TGCGCCAGCAGCCAAGAGGGGTGGACTAGCGGGGGCCCAACAGATACGCAGTATTTT	CASSQEGWTSGGPTDTQYF
.	TRBJ2-7	TRBD2	TRBV7-2	TGTGCCAGCAGCCGCCACGGGACTAGCGGGGGGGCACACGAGCAGTACTTC	CASSRHGTSGGAHEQYF
.	TRBJ1-2	TRBD1	TRBV14	TGTGCCAGCAGCCAAACACGTACAGGGGTAGTTGGCTACACCTTC	CASSQTRTGVVGYTF
.	TRBJ1-2	.	TRBV28	TGTGCCAGCAGTTTAGTGGACCTATGGGGAGCAACTAACTATGGCTACACCTTC	CASSLVDLWGATNYGYTF
.	TRBJ1-1	TRBD1	TRBV5-1	TGCGCCAGCAGCTTGGTTGTAGGGGGCGTGGGTAAGACTGAAGCTTTCTTT	CASSLVVGGVGKTEAFF
.	TRBJ2-1	TRBD2	TRBV4-3	TGCGCCAGCAGCCCCCAAGCGGAGTATTCTCGGGTGGGGGGGGACAATGAGCAGTTCTTC	CASSPQAEYSRVGGDNEQFF
.	TRBJ2-5	TRBD2	TRBV9	TGTGCCAGCAGCGCCCGTGCCCGGGGGGAACAGCAGACCCAGTACTTC	CASSARARGEQQTQYF
.	TRBJ2-7	.	TRBV11-2	TGTGCCAGCAGCTTAGCAGGAACAGGGCCCTACGAGCAGTACTTC	CASSLAGTGPYEQYF
.	TRBJ2-4	TRBD2	TRBV28	TGTGCCAGCAGTCAGGGACTAGCGGGAGGGGAAGGCATTCAGTACTTC	CASSQGLAGGEGIQYF
.	TRBJ2-5	TRBD2	TRBV9	TGTGCCAGCAGCGTATCGAGACTAGCGAGAGAGACCCAGTACTTC	CASSVSRLARETQYF
.	TRBJ1-1	TRBD1	TRBV6-5	TGTGCCAGCAGTTACTCTCCCAGGACAGGGGGCCCTGAAGCTTTCTTT	CASSYSPRTGGPEAFF
.	TRBJ2-5	TRBD1	TRBV5-4	TGTGCCAGCAGCCCGATACAGGGGAAAGGGCAAGAGACCCAGTACTTC	CASSPIQGKGQETQYF
.	TRBJ1-6	.	TRBV25-1	TGTGCCAGCAGCCGGGGGGGGGCAGGATCCTATAATTCCCCCCTCCACTTT	CASSRGGAGSYNSPLHF
.	TRBJ2-6	TRBD1	TRBV5-4	TGTGCCAGCAGCTTGGAGACAGGGACCTTCTCTGGGGCCAACGTCCTGACTTTC	CASSLETGTFSGANVLTF
few	TRBJ1-3	TRBD1	TRBV5-5	TGTGCCAGCAGCCAGCCCCGGACAGGGGAGCATTCCTGTGGAAACACCATATATTTT	CASSQPRTGEHSCGNTIYF
.	TRBJ2-1	TRBD2	TRBV4-1	TGCGCCAGCAGCCAAGATTCGGGGGAGGGCCATGAGCAGTTCTTC	CASSQDSGEGHEQFF
.	TRBJ2-5	TRBD1	TRBV4-3	TGCGCCAGCAGCCAAGATCGGGAACGACAGGGGAACCAAGAGACCCAGTACTTC	CASSQDRERQGNQETQYF
.	TRBJ1-2	.	TRBV6-5	TGTGCCAGCAGTTACGAGAGGAGCACCCCTATCTATGGCTACACCTTC	CASSYERSTPIYGYTF
.	TRBJ1-1	.	TRBV10-3	TGTGCCATCAGTGAGTCGGGCGTGGAACGACCCCGTATTATGAACACTGAAGCTTTCTTT	CAISESGVERPRIMNTEAFF
.	TRBJ1-5	TRBD1	TRBV4-3	TGCGCCAGCAGCCAAGAACCGCCGGACAGGGGCTCGCGAAATCAGCCCCAGCATTTT	CASSQEPPDRGSRNQPQHF